This entry lists 20 T cell receptor beta chains sequenced from one sample in a study of regulatory T cells in long-lasting Graves disease. Arm-PCR of CDR3 regions and iRepertoire HTBI primers were the basis on which TCR beta libraries were built. TCRdb reprocessed the multiplex PCR reads with MiXCR, giving one entry per CDR3 protein. The sample contains approximately 480,000 distinct CDR3 sequences, around 15% of which appear only once. Time point noted: newly diagnosed GD, antithyroid drugs for less than 3 months. Isolated PBMC RNA provided the starting material for the TCR library. These data also featured in a second study, about T cells in Graves' hyperthyroidism and ophthalmopathy.

The sample consisted of peripheral blood mononuclear cells (PBMCs), taken at new diagnosis, from a patient treated with antithyroid drugs. The receptor set was obtained from a man between 35 and 55 years old with Graves disease.

Concerning this clonotype itself: A much larger clone sits a single nucleotide away, making a read error possible. The chain uses TRBV18 and TRBJ2-1, with TRBD2 matching over 7 bases. The length of the CDR3 is 15 residues. Germline CDR1 reads KGHSH; CDR2 reads LQKENI. The chain's CDR3 is CTSSHLAEDYNEQFF. The CDR3 nucleotides are TGTACCAGCTCACACCTAGCGGAGGACTACAATGAGCAGTTCTTC. The variable domain in full, with the rest retrieved from reference TRBV18 and TRBJ2-1, is NAGVMQNPRHLVRRRGQEARLRCSPMKGHSHVYWYRQLPEEGLKFMVYLQKENIIDESGMPKERFSAEFPKEGPSILRIQQVVRGDSAAYFCTSSHLAEDYNEQFFGPGTRLTVL.

A few counts support this clonotype. One end of the junction is discordant with germline, which a read error may explain. The chain's CDR3 is CASRPPAGAPHVF. The CDR3 DNA reads TGTGCCAGCCGCCCCCCGGCGGGCGCACCCCACGTCTTC. The chain couples TRBV6-1 to TRBJ2-1, with D possibly TRBD2 on 5 matching bases. The germline CDR1 and CDR2 sequences are MNHNS and SASEGT. This CDR3 comprises 13 residues.

Worth noting for this clonotype: Given the absence of the conserved phenylalanine or tryptophan at the CDR3 end, a read error is likely. The gene calls are TRBV7-7 and TRBJ2-3, with a weak D call TRBD2 (6 bases). Germline CDR1 reads SSHAT; CDR2 reads FNYEAQ (reference sequence). CDR3 length equals 17 residues. The CDR3: CASSPGPRGASTDTQYL. In DNA form, the CDR3 reads TGTGCTAGCAGCCCAGGGCCGCGGGGCGCTAGCACAGATACGCAGTATCTT.

The chain joins TRBV2 to TRBJ2-2; no clear D gene. V lost 8 bases and J lost 2, with 18 bases in between. CDR1 SNHLY and CDR2 FYNNEI come from the germline V gene. The CDR3 length is 16 residues. DNA of the CDR3: TGTGCCAGCCCGGGTTCGCGCGGCGGAAACACCGGGGAGCTGTTTTTT. Translating gives CASPGSRGGNTGELFF.

This clonotype was counted many times. V and J are TRBV6-1 and TRBJ1-5; D not resolved. The CDR3 has 13 residues. V was trimmed by 3 bases and J by 0 bases, leaving 3 bases between them. The V gene's germline CDR1 is MNHNS and CDR2 SASEGT. The CDR3 nucleotides read TGTGCCAGCAGTGAGTATAGCAATCAGCCCCAGCATTTT. Translated: CASSEYSNQPQHF.

The V call is TRBV19, the J call TRBJ2-1, with a possible D match to TRBD2 (6 bases). Germline assignment: CDR1 LNHDA and CDR2 SQIVND (reference sequence). The CDR3 extends over 14 amino acids. V lost 8 bases to trimming and J lost 4 bases, with 15 bases between them. The DNA of the CDR3 is TGTGCCAGTCGACCCTTTGCGGGGTACAATGAGCAGTTCTTC. Protein product: CASRPFAGYNEQFF. The variable domain in full, completed from reference TRBV19 and TRBJ2-1, reads DGGITQSPKYLFRKEGQNVTLSCEQNLNHDAMYWYRQDPGQGLRLIYYSQIVNDFQKGDIAEGYSVSREKKESFPLTVTSAQKNPTAFYLCASRPFAGYNEQFFGPGTRLTVL.

In this sample, this clonotype turned up a few times. This chain links TRBV6-2 or TRBV6-3 with TRBJ2-7; D gene unclear. V was pared by 0 bases and J by 3 bases, with 6 bases between. The CDR3 has 13 amino acids. Germline CDR1 reads MNHEY; CDR2 reads SVGEGT. Written as DNA, the CDR3 is TGTGCCAGCAGTTACTCCGCGGTCTACGAGCAGTACTTC. As protein: CASSYSAVYEQYF.

The chain joins TRBV27 to TRBJ2-7; TRBD2 aligns across 7 bases. Unmatched junction bases numbered 3, after V lost 0 bases and J lost 1 base. Germline CDR1 is MNHEY and CDR2 is SMNVEV (reference sequence). The CDR3 covers 15 residues. This chain's CDR3 is CASSLSWGGSYEQYF. CDR3 nucleotide sequence: TGTGCCAGCAGTTTATCATGGGGGGGATCCTACGAGCAGTACTTC.

This clonotype appeared many times. The gene calls are TRBV5-1 and TRBJ1-1; 7 positions match TRBD1. The CDR3 is made up of 14 amino acids. CDR1 and CDR2 from the germline V gene are SGHRS and YFSETQ. V lost 4 bases and J lost 0; bases outside the gene matches: 3. CDR3: CASSHTGVNTEAFF. CDR3 bases: TGCGCCAGCAGCCACACAGGGGTGAACACTGAAGCTTTCTTT.

This clonotype was counted ten times or more. The V call is TRBV2, the J call TRBJ2-3; D possibly corresponds to TRBD2 (6 bases). Trimming cost V 6 bases and J 0 bases, with 10 bases left between them. Germline CDR1 SNHLY, CDR2 FYNNEI. The CDR3 length is 14 residues. The CDR3 region has the DNA TGTGCCAGCAGCCCGGGACTGAGCACAGATACGCAGTATTTT. Translated: CASSPGLSTDTQYF.

Notes on this clonotype: Just one base apart from a much larger clone, this may be a read error. The chain is built from TRBV24-1 and TRBJ2-1; a possible D gene is TRBD2 (6 bases). The J call may be faulty, since TRBJ2-3 better matches the DNA end. Germline CDR1 is KGHDR and CDR2 is SFDVKD. The CDR3 covers 14 residues. The CDR3 protein is CATSTRRGTDTQYF. Written as DNA, the CDR3 is TGTGCCACCAGCACTCGACGGGGGACAGATACGCAGTATTTT.

The chain recombines TRBV5-6 with TRBJ2-7; 10 bases match TRBD1. V was pared by 2 bases and J by 4 bases, with 6 bases of the junction left unmatched. CDR3 length: 15 residues. Per the germline V gene, CDR1 is SGHDT and CDR2 is YYEEEE. CDR3 protein: CASSLPGQGIYEQYF. CDR3 DNA sequence: TGTGCCAGCAGCTTACCGGGACAGGGGATTTACGAGCAGTACTTC. Together with reference TRBV5-6 and TRBJ2-7, the CDR3 gives the full variable domain: DAGVTQSPTHLIKTRGQQVTLRCSPKSGHDTVSWYQQALGQGPQFIFQYYEEEERQRGNFPDRFSGHQFPNYSSELNVNALLLGDSALYLCASSLPGQGIYEQYFGPGTRLTVT.

This clonotype has just a few counts. This chain links TRBV6-1 with TRBJ2-4; TRBD1 or TRBD2 may be the D gene (7 bases each). V lost 6 bases, J lost 3 bases, and 15 bases lay in between. The CDR3 has 15 residues. The germline gives CDR1 MNHNS, CDR2 SASEGT. CDR3 amino acids: CASRTGEGVKNIQYF. In DNA, the CDR3 is TGTGCCAGCAGAACAGGGGAGGGAGTCAAAAACATTCAGTACTTC.

The V and J genes are TRBV7-3 and TRBJ2-2, with D perhaps TRBD1 (8 bases). The CDR3 spans 16 residues. Germline values: CDR1 SGHTA, CDR2 FQGTGA. V lost 5 bases to trimming and J lost 7 bases, with 20 bases between them. The CDR3 is CASSAPDRVAGGELFF. The CDR3 nucleotides are TGTGCCAGCAGCGCCCCGGACAGGGTAGCGGGCGGGGAGCTGTTTTTT.

The V and J genes are TRBV11-2 and TRBJ2-7; a weak D match, TRBD2 (6 bases). CDR1 is SGHAT and CDR2 is FQNNGV in the germline V gene. V was clipped by 1 base and J by 7 bases, with 17 bases between them. This CDR3 is built from 15 residues. This chain's CDR3 is CASSLGASDHNEQYF. CDR3 coding DNA: TGTGCCAGCAGCTTAGGAGCTAGCGATCACAATGAGCAGTACTTC.

CDR3 amino acids: CASSLGDREVNIQYF. The CDR3, as DNA: TGTGCCAGCAGTTTGGGGGACAGGGAGGTAAACATTCAGTACTTC. The chain links TRBV12-3 or TRBV12-4 to TRBJ2-4, with 9 bases identical to TRBD1. This CDR3 contains 15 residues. The junction had 6 bases not matched to a gene; V was cut back by 3 bases and J by 6 bases.

This clonotype was seen ten or more times. V and J are TRBV27 and TRBJ1-1, with TRBD1 identical over 7 bases. V was pared by 6 bases and J by 4 bases, with 5 bases of the junction left unmatched. Germline lookup yields CDR1 MNHEY and CDR2 SMNVEV (reference sequence). CDR3 length: 13 residues. CDR3 residues: CASSLQGFTEAFF. The CDR3, as DNA: TGTGCCAGCAGCCTACAGGGGTTCACTGAAGCTTTCTTT.

This clonotype was counted many times. The chain is built from TRBV7-2 and TRBJ2-7; D is possibly TRBD1 or TRBD2 (5 bases each). CDR3 length: 16 amino acids. V was clipped by 5 bases and J by 3 bases, with 20 bases between them. The germline V gene has CDR1 SGHTA and CDR2 FQGNSA. The CDR3 sequence is CASSLAGRGGLYEQYF. As DNA, the CDR3 is TGTGCCAGCAGCCTCGCGGGTAGGGGCGGTCTCTACGAGCAGTACTTC. The variable domain in full, with the rest retrieved from reference TRBV7-2 and TRBJ2-7, is GAGVSQSPSNKVTEKGKDVELRCDPISGHTALYWYRQSLGQGLEFLIYFQGNSAPDKSGLPSDRFSAERTGGSVSTLTIQRTQQEDSAVYLCASSLAGRGGLYEQYFGPGTRLTVT.

This chain links TRBV4-2 with TRBJ1-5, with 8 bases lining up with TRBD1. This CDR3 region has 16 residues. V shed 0 bases and J 3 bases; nucleotides not matched to a gene: 4. In germline, CDR1 is LGHNA, CDR2 YNFKEQ. In DNA, the CDR3 is TGTGCCAGCAGCCAAGAAAGGGGACAGGCCAATCAGCCCCAGCATTTT. Residues: CASSQERGQANQPQHF.

This clonotype was counted at least ten times. This sequence joins TRBV2 and TRBJ2-7; D is perhaps TRBD1 or TRBD2 (5 bases each). Germline V lookup: CDR1 SNHLY, CDR2 FYNNEI. The germline V and J ends were trimmed by 7 bases and 0 bases, with 16 bases remaining between them. This CDR3 is 15 amino acids long. CDR3 sequence (DNA): TGTGCCAGCATCTCTGAGGGGTCCTTCTCCTACGAGCAGTACTTC. Its translation: CASISEGSFSYEQYF.